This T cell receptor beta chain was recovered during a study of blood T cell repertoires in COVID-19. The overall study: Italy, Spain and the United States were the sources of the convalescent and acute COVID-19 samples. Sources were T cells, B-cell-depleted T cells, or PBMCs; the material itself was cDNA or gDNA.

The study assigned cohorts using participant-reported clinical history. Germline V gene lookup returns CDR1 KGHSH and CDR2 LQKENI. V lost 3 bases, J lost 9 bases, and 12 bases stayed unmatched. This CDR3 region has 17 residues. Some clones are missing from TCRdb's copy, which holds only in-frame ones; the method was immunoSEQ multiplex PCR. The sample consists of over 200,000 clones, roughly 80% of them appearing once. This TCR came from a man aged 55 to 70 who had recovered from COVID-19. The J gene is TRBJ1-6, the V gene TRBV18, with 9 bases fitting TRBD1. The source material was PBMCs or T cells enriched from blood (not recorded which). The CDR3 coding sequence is TGTGCCAGCTCACCCGGACAGGGGCTTTTTACAATTTCACCCCTCCACTTT. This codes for CASSPGQGLFTISPLHF.